The T cell receptor (beta chain) under discussion was sequenced for a study of blood T cell repertoires in COVID-19. Background on the study: Material from acute and convalescent COVID-19 was sourced from the United States, Italy and Spain. PBMCs, B-cell-depleted T cells, or T cells provided the cDNA or gDNA that made up the material.

In the authors' methods: Nucleated cell counts were estimated from reference gene primer amplification. Produced via immunoSEQ multiplex PCR; TCRdb's table is partial and in-frame only. V, J and clone size were drawn from that table, and D and trimming were deduced from the DNA. The data hold around 250,000 clones, with 82% observed a single time. Germline loops: CDR1 SGHRS, CDR2 YFSETQ. The CDR3 contains 14 residues. V lost 0 bases to trimming and J lost 3 bases, with 9 bases between them. As regards this clone: The sample carries other DNA sequences with the same CDR3.

The sequencing sample was made of peripheral blood. The TCR was taken from a woman younger than 35 with acute or convalescent COVID-19. The chain is built from TRBV5-1 and TRBJ2-5, with D perhaps TRBD2 (5 bases). CDR3 sequence: CASSLESGEETQYF. The CDR3 coding sequence is TGCGCCAGCAGCTTGGAGTCCGGGGAAGAGACCCAGTACTTC.